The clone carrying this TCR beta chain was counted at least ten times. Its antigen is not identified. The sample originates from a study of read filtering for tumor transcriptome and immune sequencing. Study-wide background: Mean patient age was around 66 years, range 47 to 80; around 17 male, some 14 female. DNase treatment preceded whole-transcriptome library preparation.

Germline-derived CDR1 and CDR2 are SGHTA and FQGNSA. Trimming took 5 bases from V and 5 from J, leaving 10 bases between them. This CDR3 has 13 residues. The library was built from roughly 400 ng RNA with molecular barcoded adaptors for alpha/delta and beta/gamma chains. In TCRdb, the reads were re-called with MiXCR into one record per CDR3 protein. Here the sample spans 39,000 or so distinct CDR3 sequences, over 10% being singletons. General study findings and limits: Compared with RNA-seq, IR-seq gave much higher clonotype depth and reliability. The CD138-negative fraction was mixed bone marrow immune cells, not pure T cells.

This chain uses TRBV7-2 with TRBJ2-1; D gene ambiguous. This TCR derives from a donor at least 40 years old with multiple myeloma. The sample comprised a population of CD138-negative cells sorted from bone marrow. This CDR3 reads CASSLGPDNEQFF. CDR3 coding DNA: TGTGCCAGCAGCCTAGGACCAGACAATGAGCAGTTCTTC.